This T cell receptor (beta chain) was profiled in a study of T cell responses to AZD1222 COVID-19 vaccine. General observations from the study: Among those given AZD1222, only five or six were seropositive at baseline. Compared with day 0, the breadth and depth of the Spike-specific TCR repertoire rose significantly after two doses of AZD1222.

This clone was counted once. What it recognizes is unknown. At one of its ends the junction is not consistent with the germline gene, which may arise from a read error. TCRdb keeps only in-frame clones here, not all; method: immunoSEQ multiplex PCR. The data hold tens of thousands of clones, with around 90% observed a single time. The CDR3 has 15 amino acids. Germline V lookup: CDR1 SGHVS, CDR2 FNYEAQ. The sequenced sample was peripheral blood, obtained on day 0 of AZD1222 vaccination. The TCR was taken from an adult in good health. The genes are TRBV7-6 and TRBJ2-1, with TRBD2 identical over 11 bases. The CDR3 spells CASSVAGGPRNEQFF. In DNA, the CDR3 is TGTGCCAGCAGCGTAGCGGGAGGGCCACGGAATGAGCAGTTCTTC.